The source of this TCR beta chain is a study of blood T cell repertoires in COVID-19. Method: immunoSEQ multiplex PCR; TCRdb's copy keeps in-frame clones and lacks some. The sample contains about 400,000 clones, about 90% of which appear only once. Recovered Cohort 3 donors showed two negative PCRs, clearance, or symptom resolution. Germline V gives CDR1 SGHRS, CDR2 YFSETQ. The CDR3 runs to 18 residues. J gave up 2 bases and V 0 bases, and 9 bases lay outside the gene matches. The sequence derives from a woman in her twenties or thirties who had recovered from COVID-19. The gene calls are TRBV5-1 and TRBJ2-5; 11 nucleotides match TRBD2. Material: PBMCs or T cells enriched from blood (not recorded which). The CDR3 DNA is TGCGCCAGCAGCTTGGACCCGGGACTAGCGGAAGTTCAAGAGACCCAGTACTTC. Amino acids: CASSLDPGLAEVQETQYF.